This T cell receptor (beta chain) was observed in a study of T cells after yellow fever vaccination. Overall study context: SMART-Seq v4 Ultra Low Input prepared libraries from low-cell fractions. Study findings and constraints: Booster samples showed a return of most primary-vaccination clones (roughly 95% CD4, approximately 88% CD8). Peak timing came faster in the weaker secondary response, day 5 versus 15.

Production of TCR cDNA was by 5'RACE template switching, which also added a universal primer site and UMIs. Each CDR3 protein is one row after TCRdb ran MiXCR on the 5' RACE reads. The sample has more than 350,000 distinct CDR3 sequences; around a tenth are singletons. In its sample, this clonotype was seen a few times. Its target is not known. The germline V and J ends were trimmed by 7 bases and 5 bases, with 13 bases remaining between them. This CDR3 has 13 amino acids. The receptor comes from a young man who received the YFV17D yellow fever vaccine. This rearrangement joins TRBV12-3 or TRBV12-4 to TRBJ2-3; D is unclear. The sequences come from PBMCs, collected on the day of the first yellow fever vaccination. CDR3 in DNA: TGTGCCAGCACCTCTCTCTCGGGAGATACGCAGTATTTT. Translation: CASTSLSGDTQYF.